The 2 T cell receptor beta chains presented below share a single source sample, sequenced in a study of blood T cell repertoires in COVID-19. TCRdb keeps only in-frame clones here, not all; method: immunoSEQ multiplex PCR. The table includes more than 95,000 clones, around 84% detected once. The sequenced sample consisted of peripheral blood. These receptor sequences come from a man aged 55 to 70 with acute or convalescent COVID-19.

Here the CDR3 reads CASSLTTGTNQPQHF. In DNA, the CDR3 is TGTGCCAGCAGCCTGACGACAGGGACGAATCAGCCCCAGCATTTT. The V call is TRBV2, the J call TRBJ1-5; 7 bases fit TRBD1. The CDR3 is 15 amino acids. V lost 6 bases to trimming and J lost 4 bases; unmatched junction nucleotides: 9. The germline V gene has CDR1 SNHLY and CDR2 FYNNEI. The full variable domain, its missing parts supplied by reference TRBV2 and TRBJ1-5, is EPEVTQTPSHQVTQMGQEVILRCVPISNHLYFYWYRQILGQKVEFLVSFYNNEISEKSEIFDDQFSVERPDGSNFTLKIRSTKLEDSAMYFCASSLTTGTNQPQHFGDGTRLSIL.

The chain employs TRBV27 and TRBJ1-5; 8 bases match TRBD1. With V trimmed by 5 bases and J by 6 bases, 12 bases remained unmatched. The germline V gene has CDR1 MNHEY and CDR2 SMNVEV (reference sequence). This CDR3 contains 16 residues. In nucleotides, the CDR3 is TGTGCCAGCAGTGAGTGGACAGGGTCACGAGGTCAGCCCCAGCATTTT. Translating it yields CASSEWTGSRGQPQHF.